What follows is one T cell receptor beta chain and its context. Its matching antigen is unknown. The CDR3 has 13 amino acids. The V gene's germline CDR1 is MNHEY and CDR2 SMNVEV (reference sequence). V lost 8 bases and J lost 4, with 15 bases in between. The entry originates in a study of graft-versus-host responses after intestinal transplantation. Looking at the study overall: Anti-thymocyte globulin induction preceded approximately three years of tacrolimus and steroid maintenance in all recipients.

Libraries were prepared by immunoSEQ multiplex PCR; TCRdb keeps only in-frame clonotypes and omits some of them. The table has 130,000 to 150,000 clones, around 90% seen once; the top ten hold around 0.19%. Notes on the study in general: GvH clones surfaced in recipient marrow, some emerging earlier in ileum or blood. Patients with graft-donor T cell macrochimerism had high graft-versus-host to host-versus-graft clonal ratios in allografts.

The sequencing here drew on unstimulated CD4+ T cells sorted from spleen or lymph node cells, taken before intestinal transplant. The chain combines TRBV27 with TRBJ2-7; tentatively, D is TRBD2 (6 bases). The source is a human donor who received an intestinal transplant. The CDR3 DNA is TGTGCCAGCTTGGACGCAGGGAGGTACGAGCAGTACTTC. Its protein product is CASLDAGRYEQYF.